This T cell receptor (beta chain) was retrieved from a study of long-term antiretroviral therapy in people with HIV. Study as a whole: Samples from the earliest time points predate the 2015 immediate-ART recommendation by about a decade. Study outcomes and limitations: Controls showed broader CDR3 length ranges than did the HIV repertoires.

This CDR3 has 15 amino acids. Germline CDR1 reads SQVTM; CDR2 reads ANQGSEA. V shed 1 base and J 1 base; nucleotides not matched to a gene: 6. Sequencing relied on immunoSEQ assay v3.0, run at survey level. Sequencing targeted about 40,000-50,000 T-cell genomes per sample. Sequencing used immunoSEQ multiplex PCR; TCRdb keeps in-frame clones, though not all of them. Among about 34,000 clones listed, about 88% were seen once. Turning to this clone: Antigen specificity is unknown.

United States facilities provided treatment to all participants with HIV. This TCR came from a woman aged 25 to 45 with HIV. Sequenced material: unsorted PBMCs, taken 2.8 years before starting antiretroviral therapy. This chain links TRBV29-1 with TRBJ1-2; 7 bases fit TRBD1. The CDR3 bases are TGCAGCGTTGAAGTAAATAGACAGGGTAACTATGGCTACACCTTC. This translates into CSVEVNRQGNYGYTF.